The 15 T cell receptor beta chains below were found in one sample sequenced in a study of blood T cell repertoires in COVID-19 (TCRdb year 2020). The library relied on the immunoSEQ multiplex PCR assay. TCRdb mirrors the immuneACCESS table, restricted to in-frame sequences. Some clones are absent from its copies; in checked studies, under half trace to an unresolved V gene, and the reason for the others is unknown. A total of over 120,000 clones appear in this sample, about 77% of them only once. Roughly 9% of the sample rests with the top ten. Sequenced sample: peripheral blood. Source of these receptors: a woman aged 45-59 years with active or convalescent COVID-19.

J is TRBJ2-6 and V is TRBV19, with a weak D call TRBD1 (6 bases). The V gene lost 5 bases and the J gene lost 1 base, with 6 bases spanning the gap. The CDR3 is 14 amino acids. Germline loops: CDR1 LNHDA, CDR2 SQIVND (reference sequence). The CDR3 region is CASSDRSGANVLTF. DNA for the CDR3: TGTGCCAGTAGTGACAGGTCTGGGGCCAACGTCCTGACTTTC. The variable domain in full, with the rest retrieved from reference TRBV19 and TRBJ2-6, is DGGITQSPKYLFRKEGQNVTLSCEQNLNHDAMYWYRQDPGQGLRLIYYSQIVNDFQKGDIAEGYSVSREKKESFPLTVTSAQKNPTAFYLCASSDRSGANVLTFGAGSRLTVL.

This chain uses TRBV24-1 with TRBJ2-2; D not certain. Germline V gene sequence: CDR1 KGHDR, CDR2 SFDVKD. The CDR3 is 17 amino acids. Deletions cut 4 bases from V and 6 bases from J, with 20 bases between. The CDR3 DNA reads as TGTGCCACCAGTGACGCGGCGCCCCAAATCCCCCCCGGGGAGCTGTTTTTT. This codes for CATSDAAPQIPPGELFF.

The genes are TRBV4-2 and TRBJ2-5; 11 bases align to TRBD2. The germline V gene encodes CDR1 LGHNA and CDR2 YNFKEQ. This CDR3 has 16 amino acids. V was pared by 0 bases and J by 4 bases, with 4 bases of the junction left unmatched. CDR3 residues: CASSQELAGVGETQYF. CDR3 bases: TGTGCCAGCAGCCAAGAACTAGCGGGAGTCGGAGAGACCCAGTACTTC.

V and J are TRBV7-6 and TRBJ2-5, with TRBD2 as a possible D gene (6 bases). V shed 4 bases and J shed 5 bases, with 20 bases lying between them. CDR1 and CDR2 from the germline V gene are SGHVS and FNYEAQ. This CDR3 is 16 amino acids long. CDR3 amino acids: CASSSLSTSLEETQYF. CDR3 DNA: TGTGCCAGCAGCTCGTTATCCACTAGCTTAGAGGAGACCCAGTACTTC.

The chain links TRBV6-6 to TRBJ1-3, with 8 bases fitting TRBD1. This CDR3 comprises 19 residues. Germline V CDR1 and CDR2: MNHNY, SVGAGI (reference sequence). V shed 5 bases and J 0 bases; nucleotides not matched to a gene: 15. The CDR3 reads CASSLGQGNRPISGNTIYF. The CDR3 DNA sequence: TGTGCCAGCAGTCTTGGACAGGGAAATCGTCCTATCTCTGGAAACACCATATATTTT.

The chain joins TRBV6-6 to TRBJ2-5; 14 bases match TRBD2. Trimming cost V 4 bases and J 3 bases; bases outside gene matches: 4. CDR1 and CDR2 (germline): MNHNY, SVGAGI (reference sequence). The CDR3 has 16 amino acids. The CDR3 bases are TGTGCCAGCAGTTCCCCGGGACTAGCGGGGGAAGAGACCCAGTACTTC. Translation: CASSSPGLAGEETQYF.

V usage is TRBV5-1 and J usage is TRBJ2-5; weak D call: TRBD1 (5 bases). The CDR3 length is 14 residues. V was trimmed by 2 bases and J by 0 bases, leaving 8 bases between them. The germline V gene has CDR1 SGHRS and CDR2 YFSETQ. For the CDR3, the DNA is TGCGCCAGCAGCTTTTCAGGGCACCAAGAGACCCAGTACTTC. It translates to CASSFSGHQETQYF.

The genes are TRBV7-8 and TRBJ2-4; D perhaps matches TRBD2 (8 bases). The CDR3 extends over 21 amino acids. Germline assignment: CDR1 SGHVS and CDR2 FQNEAQ. Trimming stripped 4 bases from V and 0 bases from J, with 28 bases between. Written as DNA, the CDR3 is TGTGCCAGCAGCTCTAGGGGGCTGGGGACTAGTGACATTAGAGCCAAAAACATTCAGTACTTC. Encoded protein: CASSSRGLGTSDIRAKNIQYF. Full variable domain (remainder filled in from reference TRBV7-8 and TRBJ2-4): GAGVSQSPRYKVAKRGQDVALRCDPISGHVSLFWYQQALGQGPEFLTYFQNEAQLDKSGLPSDRFFAERPEGSVSTLKIQRTQQEDSAVYLCASSSRGLGTSDIRAKNIQYFGAGTRLSVL.

A word on this clone: One junction end disagrees with the germline gene, perhaps due to a read error. The J gene is TRBJ2-1, the V gene TRBV4-1; 11 nucleotides align to TRBD2. Germline CDR1 is MGHRA and CDR2 is YSYEKL. The CDR3 has 14 amino acids. CDR3 nucleotides: TGCGCCAGCAGCCAAGAGATCACTAGCGGGAGCTCCGTCTTC. Its translation is CASSQEITSGSSVF.

Only a few counts were recorded for this clone. The chain carries TRBV5-1 and TRBJ1-3; possibly TRBD1 for D (6 bases). CDR1 and CDR2 (germline): SGHRS, YFSETQ. Trimming removed 4 bases at V and 1 base at J, with 18 bases between. This CDR3 region has 17 residues. CDR3 bases: TGCGCCAGCAGCCCACAACAGGGTGGGGGATCTGGAAACACCATATATTTT. Translating gives CASSPQQGGGSGNTIYF.

The chain carries TRBV7-6 and TRBJ1-6; D not resolved. The CDR3 sequence is 16 residues long. CDR1 and CDR2 (germline): SGHVS, FNYEAQ. V lost 1 base and J 6 bases, leaving 13 bases between the germline ends. DNA of the CDR3: TGTGCCAGCAGCTTAGGGGCCTCAAACTCTAATTCACCCCTCCACTTT. It codes for CASSLGASNSNSPLHF.

A few counts support this clone. The chain recombines TRBV6-1 with TRBJ2-1, with 8 bases matching TRBD1. Germline-derived CDR1 and CDR2 are MNHNS and SASEGT. J lost 7 bases, V lost 2 bases, and 4 bases had no gene match. CDR3 length equals 14 residues. The CDR3 loop reads CASSEPTGANEQFF. The CDR3 nucleotides read TGTGCCAGCAGTGAACCGACAGGGGCGAATGAGCAGTTCTTC.

This clone appeared once. The gene calls are TRBV28 and TRBJ2-7; 10 nucleotides line up with TRBD2. Trimming at V came to 6 bases and at J to 7 bases, leaving 9 bases not matched to a gene. Germline V gives CDR1 MDHEN, CDR2 SYDVKM. This CDR3 has 14 residues. In DNA, the CDR3 is TGTGCCAGCAGCAAGCGGGAGGGCCCTCGGGAGCAGTACTTC. Its protein product is CASSKREGPREQYF.

The rearrangement joins TRBV29-1 to TRBJ2-1; the match to TRBD2 covers 14 bases. CDR1 SQVTM and CDR2 ANQGSEA come from the germline V gene. This CDR3 contains 14 residues. V gave up 7 bases and J gave up 3 bases; unmatched junction bases: 2. CDR3 DNA: TGCAGCGCGGGACTAGCGGGGGTCTACAATGAGCAGTTCTTC. Amino acids: CSAGLAGVYNEQFF.

The genes are TRBV6-5 and TRBJ2-5; TRBD1 aligns across 8 bases. In germline, CDR1 is MNHEY, CDR2 SVGAGI. The CDR3 extends over 15 amino acids. V dropped 7 bases and J dropped 5; count of bases not matched to a gene: 12. The CDR3, as DNA: TGTGCCAGCATCACCCCCCAGGGGGCCGGGGAGACCCAGTACTTC. It encodes CASITPQGAGETQYF.